This entry features one TCR beta chain sequence. CDR1 is MGHDK and CDR2 is SYGVNS in the germline V gene. This CDR3 has 14 amino acids. The trim removed 6 bases at V and 0 bases at J, leaving 3 bases unmatched. The sample belongs to a study of blood T cell repertoires in COVID-19. The data were produced by immunoSEQ multiplex PCR, yet TCRdb's version contains in-frame clones alone and is incomplete. The table has about 250,000 clones, approximately 90% seen once. Participants came from about 24 US areas, aged roughly 18 to 90 years. Cohort 3 donors were reported recovered after two negative PCRs, clearance, or symptom resolution.

The sequenced sample consisted of PBMCs or T cells enriched from blood (not recorded which). This receptor was obtained from a woman aged 18-29 years who had recovered from COVID-19. This rearrangement joins TRBV25-1 to TRBJ2-5, with 8 bases matching TRBD1. CDR3 DNA sequence: TGTGCCAGCAGAACGGGACAGGACCAAGAGACCCAGTACTTC. Residues: CASRTGQDQETQYF.